This T cell receptor beta chain was identified in a study of blood T cell repertoires in COVID-19 (TCRdb year 2020). For context, the study as a whole: Samples covering the acute and convalescent phases of COVID-19 were provided by collaborators in the United States, Italy and Spain. The material from the prospective study consisted of cDNA or gDNA derived from T cells, B-cell-depleted T cells, or PBMCs. Deeply sampled blood TCRbeta repertoires from subjects exposed to, actively infected with, or recovered from COVID-19 were included in the dataset. The repertoires were released in a freely available public database meant as a resource for research on the immune response to SARS-CoV-2. The samples were drawn from the first 160 participants of the ongoing ImmuneRACE study and from 950 to 1,500 subjects provided by 6 global collaborators. Nearly every sample came with metadata listing a de-identified subject ID, COVID-19 status, age in years and sex. Where available, HLA class I and class II types were obtained from metadata supplied by the sample provider rather than from assay-based typing. Broad study findings and their caveats: The amount of clinical and demographic metadata varied by source and participant and was provided uncurated.

Regarding this clone: Its binding antigen is unknown. It has no much larger one-base neighbor in the sample; base qualities were not kept.

Collaborating institutions collected whole blood in K2EDTA tubes following their own protocols. Collaborator samples were shipped for TCRbeta analysis as frozen whole blood, isolated PBMCs, or DNA extracted from either sample type. Germline trimming amounts to 4 bases on V and 9 bases on J, with 15 as the count of junction bases outside the gene matches. From cysteine to phenylalanine, the CDR3 is 18 amino acids long. Only the CDR3 region is kept as DNA, spanning 54 bases read in frame from base 1. From the germline V gene, CDR1 is SGHDN and CDR2 is FVKESK. The immunoSEQ Assay, a bias-controlled multiplex PCR, was used to amplify TCRbeta CDR3 regions from genomic DNA. As for the authors' bioinformatics: The number of nucleated cells in each sample was estimated by amplification of reference gene primers within the assay. To quantify the absolute abundance of each unique TCRbeta CDR3 rearrangement, sequence reads were collapsed and filtered. For each sample, productive Simpson clonality was calculated as the square root of Simpson's diversity index across productive rearrangements. This is the immuneACCESS table as TCRdb keeps it, with only in-frame sequences that have V and J called. A part of the clones is gone; compared with another copy, unresolved V genes explain less than half, and the rest is unexplained. The D gene and trimming were derived from the DNA, and the V and J assignments and clone size from that table. For this sample the table gives about 130,000 clones, of which 79% were detected only once. The top ten clonotypes cover 37% of the sample.

The V and J genes are TRBV14 and TRBJ2-1, with 13 bases matching TRBD2. Source material: peripheral blood. The source of this sequence is a man aged 40-49 years with active or convalescent COVID-19. The CDR3 is CASSLDGLAGVFYGEQFF. In nucleotide form, the sequence is TGTGCCAGCAGCCTGGATGGACTAGCGGGGGTTTTCTACGGTGAGCAGTTCTTC.